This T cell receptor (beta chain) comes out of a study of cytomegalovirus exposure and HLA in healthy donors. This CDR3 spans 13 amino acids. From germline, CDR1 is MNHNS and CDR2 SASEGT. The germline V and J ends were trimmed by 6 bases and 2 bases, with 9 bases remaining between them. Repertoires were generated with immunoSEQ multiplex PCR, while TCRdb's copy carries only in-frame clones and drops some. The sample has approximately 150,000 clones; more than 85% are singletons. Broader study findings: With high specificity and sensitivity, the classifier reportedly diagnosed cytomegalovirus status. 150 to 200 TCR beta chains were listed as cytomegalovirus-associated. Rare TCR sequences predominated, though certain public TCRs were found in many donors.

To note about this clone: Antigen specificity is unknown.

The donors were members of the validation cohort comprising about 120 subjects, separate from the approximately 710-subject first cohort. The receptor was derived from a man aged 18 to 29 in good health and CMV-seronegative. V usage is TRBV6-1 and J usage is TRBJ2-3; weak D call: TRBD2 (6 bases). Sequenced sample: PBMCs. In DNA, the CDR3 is TGTGCCAGCAGGGACTATGTCACAGATACGCAGTATTTT. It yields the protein CASRDYVTDTQYF.